This T cell receptor (beta chain) was captured in a study of Graves' ophthalmopathy and Graves' hyperthyroidism. The CDR3 is made up of 12 amino acids. V lost 4 bases to trimming and J lost 8 bases, with 11 bases between them. The germline V gene encodes CDR1 MNHNS and CDR2 SASEGT. This clonotype was observed many times. The study amplified TCR beta CDR3 regions using RNA transcripts. In the first round, RT-PCR was carried out with HTBI primers, and a multiplex PCR formed the second round. A single record per CDR3 protein comes from TCRdb applying MiXCR to the multiplex PCR reads. The sample records approximately 460,000 distinct CDR3 sequences, under 15% being singletons.

The chain uses TRBV6-1 and TRBJ1-1; no reliable D call. Sequencing input: blood. This clonotype originated in a woman between 25 and 40 years old with Graves' ophthalmopathy. The CDR3 bases are TGTGCCAGCAGTGTACAGAGAAACGAAGCTTTCTTT. This encodes CASSVQRNEAFF.